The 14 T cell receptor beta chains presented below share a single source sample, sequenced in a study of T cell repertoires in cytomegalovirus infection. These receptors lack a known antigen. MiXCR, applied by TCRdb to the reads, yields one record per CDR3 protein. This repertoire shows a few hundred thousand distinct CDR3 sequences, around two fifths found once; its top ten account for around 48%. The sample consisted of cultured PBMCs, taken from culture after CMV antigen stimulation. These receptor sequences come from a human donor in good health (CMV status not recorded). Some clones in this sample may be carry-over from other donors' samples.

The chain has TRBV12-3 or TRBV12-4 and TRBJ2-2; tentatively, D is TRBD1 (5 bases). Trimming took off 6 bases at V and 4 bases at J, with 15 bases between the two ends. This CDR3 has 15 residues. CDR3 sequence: CASSPRVIGTGELFF. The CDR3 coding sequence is TGTGCCAGCAGCCCCAGGGTAATTGGCACCGGGGAGCTGTTTTTT.

Written as DNA, the CDR3 is TGTGCCAGCAGCTCCGTCGGGACAGGGGTCCGAGGCATTCAGTACTTC. Its translation is CASSSVGTGVRGIQYF. The chain links TRBV11-2 to TRBJ2-4; 10 bases agree with TRBD1. CDR3 length: 16 residues. The V and J ends lost 4 bases and 9 bases, in that order; junction bases with no gene match: 12. CDR1 is SGHAT, CDR2 FQNNGV, per germline.

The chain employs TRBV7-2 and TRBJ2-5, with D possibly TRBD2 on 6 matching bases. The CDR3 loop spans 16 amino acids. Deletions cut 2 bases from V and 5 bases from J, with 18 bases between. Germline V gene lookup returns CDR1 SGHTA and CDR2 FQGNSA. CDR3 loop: CASSLLTAGMGETQYF. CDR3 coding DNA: TGTGCCAGCAGCTTATTAACGGCGGGGATGGGGGAGACCCAGTACTTC.

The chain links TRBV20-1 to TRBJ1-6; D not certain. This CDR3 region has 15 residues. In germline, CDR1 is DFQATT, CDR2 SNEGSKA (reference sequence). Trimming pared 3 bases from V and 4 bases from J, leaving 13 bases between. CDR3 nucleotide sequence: TGCAGTGCTAGGCGGTCGGGAATGTATAATTCACCCCTCCACTTT. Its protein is CSARRSGMYNSPLHF.

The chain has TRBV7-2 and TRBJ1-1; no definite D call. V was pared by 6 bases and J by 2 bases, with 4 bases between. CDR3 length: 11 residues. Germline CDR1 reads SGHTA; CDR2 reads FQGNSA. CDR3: CASRANTEAFF. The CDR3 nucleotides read TGTGCCAGCAGGGCAAACACTGAAGCTTTCTTT.

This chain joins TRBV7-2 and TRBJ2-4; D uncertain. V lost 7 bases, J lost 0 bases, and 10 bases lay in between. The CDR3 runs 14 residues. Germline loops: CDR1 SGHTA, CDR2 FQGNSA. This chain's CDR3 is CASNSGLAKNIQYF. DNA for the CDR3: TGTGCCAGCAACTCTGGGTTAGCCAAAAACATTCAGTACTTC.

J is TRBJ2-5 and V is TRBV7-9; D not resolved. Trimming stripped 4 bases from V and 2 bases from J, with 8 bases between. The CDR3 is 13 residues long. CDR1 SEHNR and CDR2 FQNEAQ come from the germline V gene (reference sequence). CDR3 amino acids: CASSSSLQETQYF. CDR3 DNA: TGTGCCAGCAGCTCATCACTACAAGAGACCCAGTACTTC.

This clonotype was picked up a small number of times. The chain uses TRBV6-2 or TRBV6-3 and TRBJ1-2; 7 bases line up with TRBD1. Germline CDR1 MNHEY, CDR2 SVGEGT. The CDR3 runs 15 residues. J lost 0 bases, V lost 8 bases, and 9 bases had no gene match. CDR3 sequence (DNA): TGTGCCAGCCAACCTTGGGACAGCGCTAACTATGGCTACACCTTC. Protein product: CASQPWDSANYGYTF.

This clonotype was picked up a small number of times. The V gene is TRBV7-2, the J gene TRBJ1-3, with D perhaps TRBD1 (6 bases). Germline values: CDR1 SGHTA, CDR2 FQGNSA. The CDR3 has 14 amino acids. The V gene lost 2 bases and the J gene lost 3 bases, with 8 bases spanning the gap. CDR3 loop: CASSLRTVGNTIYF. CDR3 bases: TGTGCCAGCAGCTTACGGACAGTTGGAAACACCATATATTTT.

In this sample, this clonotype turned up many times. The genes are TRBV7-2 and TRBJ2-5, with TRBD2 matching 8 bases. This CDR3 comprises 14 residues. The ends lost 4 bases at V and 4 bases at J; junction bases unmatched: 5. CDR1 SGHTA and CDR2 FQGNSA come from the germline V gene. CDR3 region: CASSYSGMRETQYF. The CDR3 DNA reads TGTGCCAGCAGCTATAGCGGGATGCGAGAGACCCAGTACTTC. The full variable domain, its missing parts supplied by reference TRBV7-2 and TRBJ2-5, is GAGVSQSPSNKVTEKGKDVELRCDPISGHTALYWYRQSLGQGLEFLIYFQGNSAPDKSGLPSDRFSAERTGGSVSTLTIQRTQQEDSAVYLCASSYSGMRETQYFGPGTRLLVL.

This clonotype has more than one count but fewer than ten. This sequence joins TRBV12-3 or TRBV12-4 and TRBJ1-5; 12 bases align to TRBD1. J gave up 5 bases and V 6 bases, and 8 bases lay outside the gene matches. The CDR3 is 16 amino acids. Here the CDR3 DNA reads TGTGCCAGCAGCCCCGACGGGACAGGGGGCGATCAGCCCCAGCATTTT. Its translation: CASSPDGTGGDQPQHF.

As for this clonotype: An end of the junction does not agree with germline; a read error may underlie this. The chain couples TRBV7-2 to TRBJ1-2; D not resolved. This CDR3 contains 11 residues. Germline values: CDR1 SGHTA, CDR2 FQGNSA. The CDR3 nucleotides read TGTGCCAGCAGCTTCCCCTATGGCTTCACCTTC. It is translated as CASSFPYGFTF.

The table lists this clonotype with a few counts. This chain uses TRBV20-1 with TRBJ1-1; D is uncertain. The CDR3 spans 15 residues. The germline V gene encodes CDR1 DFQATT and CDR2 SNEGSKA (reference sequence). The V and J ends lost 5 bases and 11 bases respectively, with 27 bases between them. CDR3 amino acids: CSASHHITRGVYAFF. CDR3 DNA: TGCAGTGCTTCCCATCATATCACGCGGGGAGTGTATGCTTTCTTT.

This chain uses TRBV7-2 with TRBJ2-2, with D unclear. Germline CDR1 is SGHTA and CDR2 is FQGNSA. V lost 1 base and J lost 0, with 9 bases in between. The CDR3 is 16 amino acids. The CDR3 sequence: CASSLVSSANTGELFF. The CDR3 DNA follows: TGTGCCAGCAGCTTAGTATCCAGCGCGAACACCGGGGAGCTGTTTTTT.